This TCR beta chain originates from a study of CXCR4 blockade with PD-1 therapy in pancreatic cancer (dated by TCRdb to about 2019). Regarding the complete study: The study combined multiplex immunohistochemistry and TCRbeta immunosequencing of resected pancreatic ductal adenocarcinoma with ex vivo slice culture testing PD-1 and CXCR4 blockade. To look at intratumoral heterogeneity, the researchers TCR-sequenced two geographically distinct regions from each of several tumors. General study outcomes and caveats: Clonal expansion was observed in tumors, with a mean productive clonality of about 0.15 compared with roughly 0.048 in healthy blood, but no correlation between clonality and survival was found. Because only TCRbeta chains were sequenced, true antigen-specificity overlap among convergent dominant clones remained unconfirmed while awaiting paired alpha-beta single-cell sequencing. A strong correlation was found between amino acid clone frequency and the number of distinct nucleotide rearrangements encoding each amino acid clone, suggesting convergent selection by common tumor antigens.

To note about this clone: The specificity of this receptor is unknown. No clone much larger than this one lies a single base away; base qualities are absent.

The archived tumor blocks were obtained from patients to whom no neoadjuvant therapy had been administered before resection. The preserved-tissue arm of the study used 30 to 35 surgical resection samples from over 20 previously untreated pancreatic ductal adenocarcinoma patients. DNA for the resection arm was extracted from ten 5-micron curls of FFPE tumor cut next to the multiplex immunohistochemistry slide. TCRbeta CDR3 regions were immunosequenced from extracted DNA using the immunoSEQ Assay at Adaptive Biotechnologies. The authors' pipeline ran thus. To measure the absolute abundance of each unique TCRbeta CDR3, the sequences were collapsed and filtered. Clonality was calculated as 1 minus Pielou's evenness, using only productive in-frame rearrangements. Regional overlap was evaluated by tracking the top 100 nucleotide rearrangements across paired samples, and paired versus unrelated samples were compared using the Morisita index. The immunoSEQ Rearrangement Details tool was used to assess whether nucleotide rearrangements converged onto identical amino acid sequences. TCRdb re-hosts the immuneACCESS table, in-frame sequences only. Its copies lack some clones; in the studies checked, an unresolved V gene accounts for under half of them, and the cause for the rest is not known. D and trimming were read from the DNA, whereas the V and J calls and clone size are those reported in that table. The sample table contains 5,000 or so clones; only one count was recorded for 45% to 60% of them. Roughly 6.5% of the sample belongs to the ten largest clones.

Germline trimming amounts to 2 bases on V and 6 bases on J, with 4 as the count of junction bases outside the gene matches. CDR1 and CDR2, per the germline V gene, are MGHDK and SYGVNS. The CDR3 goes from the cysteine to the phenylalanine over 15 residues. The kept DNA is CDR3 alone, 45 bases in frame from the first base. The receptor's source is a human donor with pancreatic ductal adenocarcinoma. The rearranged segments are TRBV25-1 and TRBJ2-2; TRBD1 matches 9 bases in the middle. Specimen: tumor tissue. CDR3 loop: CASSETGGAPGELFF. The DNA sequence is TGTGCCAGCAGTGAAACAGGGGGCGCTCCCGGGGAGCTGTTTTTT.